The 6 T cell receptor beta chains given below trace back to one sample, sequenced in a study of blood T cell repertoires in COVID-19 (dated by TCRdb to 2018 to 2021). The library was made by the immunoSEQ multiplex PCR assay. What TCRdb holds here is the immuneACCESS table cut down to in-frame rearrangements. Part of the clones is not present; checked against another copy, under half of the missing clones reflect an unresolved V gene, and the others are unexplained. Present in this sample are roughly 230,000 clones, roughly 84% of which were seen just once. The ten largest clonotypes hold 3.6% of the sample. Sequencing was done on a sample of peripheral blood. The source is a woman aged 80 or older with acute or convalescent COVID-19.

The V gene is TRBV6-1, the J gene TRBJ1-6; D uncertain. The V end lost 3 bases, the J end lost 8 bases, and 14 bases lay between the germline ends. The CDR3 consists of 15 residues. The germline CDR1 and CDR2 sequences are MNHNS and SASEGT. CDR3 amino acids: CASSDLGRADSPLHF. The CDR3 coding sequence is TGTGCCAGCAGTGATTTGGGGAGAGCGGATTCACCCCTCCACTTT.

The rearrangement joins TRBV11-3 to TRBJ1-2; D gene uncertain. Trimming stripped 3 bases from V and 3 bases from J, with 5 bases between. The CDR3 extends over 12 amino acids. Germline values: CDR1 SGHNT, CDR2 YENEEA. In nucleotides, the CDR3 is TGTGCCAGCAGCTTTCGGGACTATGGCTACACCTTC. Protein product: CASSFRDYGYTF. Full variable domain (rest looked up from reference TRBV11-3 and TRBJ1-2): EAGVVQSPRYKIIEKKQPVAFWCNPISGHNTLYWYLQNLGQGPELLIRYENEEAVDDSQLPKDRFSAERLKGVDSTLKIQPAELGDSAVYLCASSFRDYGYTFGSGTRLTVV.

The chain carries TRBV12-3 or TRBV12-4 and TRBJ1-2; D remains unclear. V was pared by 3 bases and J by 2 bases, with 7 bases between. This CDR3 is 13 amino acids long. The CDR3 bases are TGTGCCAGCAGTTTCCAGGCAAACTATGGCTACACCTTC. This translates into CASSFQANYGYTF.

The chain carries TRBV21-1 and TRBJ2-1; the table's D call, TRBD1, has no DNA check behind it. TRBV21-1 is assigned pseudogene status. The CDR3 runs 15 residues. The CDR3 is CASSKGDSSYNEQFF. Written as DNA, the CDR3 is TGTGCCAGCAGCAAAGGGGACAGCTCCTACAATGAGCAGTTCTTC.

This sequence joins TRBV10-3 and TRBJ2-6; the D gene is possibly TRBD2 (5 bases). CDR1 is ENHRY and CDR2 is SYGVKD in the germline V gene. This CDR3 spans 16 amino acids. V shed 2 bases and J shed 0 bases, with 8 bases lying between them. The CDR3 coding sequence is TGTGCCATCAGTGAGGAGGGTATCTCTGGGGCCAACGTCCTGACTTTC. Translation: CAISEEGISGANVLTF.

V is TRBV3-1 (or the pseudogene TRBV3-2) and J is TRBJ2-3, with D uncertain. Germline CDR1 is LGHDT and CDR2 is YNNKEL (reference sequence). This CDR3 comprises 15 residues. V lost 1 base and J lost 1, with 9 bases in between. The CDR3 coding sequence is TGTGCCAGCAGCCAAGGATCAGTACGCACAGATACGCAGTATTTT. It is translated as CASSQGSVRTDTQYF.